This T cell receptor beta chain is from a study of PD-L1 blockade in urothelial cancer. Across the study: Chemotherapy regimens numbering 0 to 3 had been given to patients. Analyses were performed on blood at 3 weeks after treatment start (the second dose) and at 6 weeks.

The templates were synthetic TCR analogs, and they were spiked into each PCR. The method was immunoSEQ multiplex PCR; TCRdb's version includes in-frame clones alone and lacks a portion of them. The table shows approximately 55,000 clones, with roughly 86% occurring only once. The sample's time point: pretreatment peripheral blood. Germline values: CDR1 MNHEY, CDR2 SMNVEV (reference sequence). The ends were cut back, 2 bases at V and 5 bases at J, with 9 bases in the middle. CDR3 length equals 13 residues. This TCR was recovered from a man between 60 and 75 years old with urothelial cancer. The chain carries TRBV27 and TRBJ1-2; D not certain. The starting material was PBMCs, obtained around atezolizumab (anti-PD-L1) treatment. The CDR3 loop reads CASSLPSGYGYTF. The CDR3 bases are TGTGCCAGCAGTTTACCTTCAGGATATGGCTACACCTTC.